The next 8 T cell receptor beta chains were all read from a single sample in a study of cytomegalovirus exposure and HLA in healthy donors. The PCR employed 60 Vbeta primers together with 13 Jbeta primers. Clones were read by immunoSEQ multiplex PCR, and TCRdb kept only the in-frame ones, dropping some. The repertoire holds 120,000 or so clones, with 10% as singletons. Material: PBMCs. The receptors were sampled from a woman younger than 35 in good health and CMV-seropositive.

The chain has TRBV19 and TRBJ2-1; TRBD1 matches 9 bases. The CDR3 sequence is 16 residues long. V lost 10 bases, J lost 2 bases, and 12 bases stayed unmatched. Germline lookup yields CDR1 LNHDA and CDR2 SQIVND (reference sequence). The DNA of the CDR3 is TGTGCCACCCACCCTAGCCGGGACAGGGCCTACAATGAGCAGTTCTTC. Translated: CATHPSRDRAYNEQFF.

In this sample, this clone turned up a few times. The CDR3: CSVENPNYGYTF. The CDR3, as DNA: TGCAGCGTAGAGAACCCTAACTATGGCTACACCTTC. The gene calls are TRBV29-1 and TRBJ1-2; D is ambiguous. This CDR3 has 12 amino acids. V was trimmed by 6 bases and J by 0 bases, leaving 8 bases between them. Germline CDR1 reads SQVTM; CDR2 reads ANQGSEA.

CDR3 bases: TGTGCCACTTCGACTAGCGGGAGTGGCACCGGGGAGCTGTTTTTT. It codes for CATSTSGSGTGELFF. This chain joins TRBV10-3 and TRBJ2-2, with 12 bases fitting TRBD2. Germline V lookup: CDR1 ENHRY, CDR2 SYGVKD. V dropped 10 bases and J dropped 4; count of bases not matched to a gene: 7. CDR3 length: 15 amino acids.

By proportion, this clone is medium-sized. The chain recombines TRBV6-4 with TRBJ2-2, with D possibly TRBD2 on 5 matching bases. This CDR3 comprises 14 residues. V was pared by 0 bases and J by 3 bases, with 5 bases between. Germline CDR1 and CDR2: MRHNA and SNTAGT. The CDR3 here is CASSDSSDTGELFF. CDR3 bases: TGTGCCAGCAGTGACTCTAGCGACACCGGGGAGCTGTTTTTT.

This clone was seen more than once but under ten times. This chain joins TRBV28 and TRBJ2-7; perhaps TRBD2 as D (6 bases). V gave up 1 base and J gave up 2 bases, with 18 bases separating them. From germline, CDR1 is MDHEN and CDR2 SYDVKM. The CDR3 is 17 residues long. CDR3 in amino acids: CASSLFGVGGPTYEQYF. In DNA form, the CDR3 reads TGTGCCAGCAGTTTATTTGGGGTCGGAGGGCCAACCTACGAGCAGTACTTC.

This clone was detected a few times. The CDR3 reads CASNRDREVYQPQHF. Here the CDR3 DNA reads TGTGCCAGCAACCGGGACAGGGAGGTCTATCAGCCCCAGCATTTT. V gene TRBV6-6 combines with J gene TRBJ1-5, with TRBD1 identical over 9 bases. CDR1 and CDR2 (germline): MNHNY, SVGAGI (reference sequence). The CDR3 covers 15 residues. J lost 5 bases, V lost 7 bases, and 9 bases had no gene match.

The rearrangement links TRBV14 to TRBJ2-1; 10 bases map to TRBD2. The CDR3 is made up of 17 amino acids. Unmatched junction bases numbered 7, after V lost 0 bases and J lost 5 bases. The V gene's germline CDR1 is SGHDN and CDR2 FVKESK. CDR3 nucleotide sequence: TGTGCCAGCAGCCAAGATCCGAGACTAGCGGGCAACAATGAGCAGTTCTTC. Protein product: CASSQDPRLAGNNEQFF.

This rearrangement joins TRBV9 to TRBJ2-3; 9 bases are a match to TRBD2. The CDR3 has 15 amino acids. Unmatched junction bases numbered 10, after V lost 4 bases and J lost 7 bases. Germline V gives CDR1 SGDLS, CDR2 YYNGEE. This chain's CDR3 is CASSPGASGINTQYF. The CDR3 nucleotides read TGTGCCAGCAGCCCCGGGGCTAGCGGGATTAATACGCAGTATTTT.